This entry lists 3 T cell receptor beta chains sequenced from one sample in a study of blood T cell repertoires in COVID-19. The data were produced by immunoSEQ multiplex PCR, yet TCRdb's version contains in-frame clones alone and is incomplete. The sample has about 330,000 clones, 80% to 90% seen once; the top ten hold 10%. The sample was PBMCs or T cells enriched from blood (not recorded which). The receptors come from a woman younger than 35 who had recovered from COVID-19.

The chain uses TRBV3-1 (or the pseudogene TRBV3-2) and TRBJ2-6, with 9 bases matching TRBD2. Germline loops: CDR1 LGHDT, CDR2 YNNKEL (reference sequence). The CDR3 is 20 residues long. With 0 bases clipped from V and 2 bases from J, the junction kept 11 bases outside the gene matches. The CDR3 coding sequence is TGTGCCAGCAGCCAAGAGCTTCCGAGCGGGGGGCTGACTGGGGCCAACGTCCTGACTTTC. The encoded protein is CASSQELPSGGLTGANVLTF.

The rearrangement links TRBV27 to TRBJ1-6, with 7 bases identical to TRBD1. Germline assignment: CDR1 MNHEY and CDR2 SMNVEV (reference sequence). V shed 0 bases, J shed 13 bases, and the junction held 6 bases outside the gene matches. The CDR3 loop spans 14 amino acids. The CDR3 region has the DNA TGTGCCAGCAGTTTATCGGGACAGTCCTTTCCCCTCCACTTT. This encodes CASSLSGQSFPLHF.

This clone has more than one count but fewer than ten. J is TRBJ1-2 and V is TRBV2; D is unclear. Deletions cut 2 bases from V and 5 bases from J, with 3 bases between. Germline CDR1 reads SNHLY; CDR2 reads FYNNEI. There are 11 residues in the CDR3. In DNA, the CDR3 is TGTGCCAGCAGTGAACAGTATGGCTACACCTTC. It codes for CASSEQYGYTF.